This T cell receptor beta chain is drawn from a study of T-cell memory formation after mild COVID-19 (TCRdb year 2021). General notes on the study: TCR sequence clusters from the two donors were largely donor specific. Two young, previously healthy adult volunteers made up the cohort, one male and one female. In a couple of donors, T-cell clones that expanded and contracted after mild COVID-19 were tracked by sequencing TCRalpha and TCRbeta repertoires over time.

On the study overall, not on this receptor specifically: SARS-CoV-2 specificity of the second-wave clones peaking on day 37 was not confirmed. The study included only a couple of mild cases, and larger cohorts that include severe cases with pre-infection samples were judged to be necessary. Balanced CD4/CD8 phenotypes were observed for clones contracting from day 15 to 85, whereas a bias towards CD4+ was observed for a second wave of clones expanding from day 15 to 37. Contracting CD4+ clones appeared mostly in the CM and EM memory subsets, whereas CD8+ clones were enriched in EMRA. The detection of some responding clones in pre-infection memory suggests that pre-existing cross-reactive memory T cells joined the SARS-CoV-2 response.

Ficoll-Paque density gradient centrifugation was the method used to isolate PBMCs. Concerning this clonotype: Its recognized antigen is unknown. Base qualities are not at hand, and no much larger clone is one base apart.

V and J are truncated by 8 bases and 10 bases respectively, leaving an intervening sequence of 20 bases. Reading from cysteine to phenylalanine, the CDR3 counts 13 amino acids. This entry keeps only the CDR3 DNA: 39 bases, framed from base 1. Sequencing used an Illumina NovaSeq 6000. Using 5'RACE with constant-segment primers, TCRalpha and TCRbeta cDNA libraries were constructed, with sample barcodes and unique molecular identifiers added in the process. RNA was extracted from every sample with Trizol reagent. Library amplification was performed in two PCR steps, and a second sample barcode and Illumina TruSeq adapters were introduced in the second step. Sequencing of the libraries was done on an Illumina NovaSeq, producing 2 x 150 bp paired-end reads. Regarding the original processing steps: Demultiplexing of reads and collapsing into UMI-guided consensus sequences were performed with migec v1.2.7. With mixcr v2.1.11, UMI consensuses were aligned to TRA and TRB V and J templates and assembled into clonotypes. A clonotype was counted as expanded or contracted only when both edgeR and NoisET called the clonotype significant, with the noise models trained on biological replicates. For edgeR calls, a false discovery rate-adjusted p below 0.01 and a log2 fold-change threshold of 1 were applied. As an exploratory analysis of dynamics, PCA with hierarchical clustering was applied to max-normalized trajectories of the 1000 most abundant clonotypes. Separately sequenced CD4+ and CD8+ repertoires were used to assign a CD4 or CD8 phenotype to each responding clone. The public reads were reanalyzed by TCRdb: fastp trimming at Q25, MiXCR alignment, in-frame beta chains only. Each entry merges the rows of one CDR3 protein and shows their most common DNA and genes. The V and J calls, along with clone size, are taken from TCRdb and not from the paper's own processing. A total of under 650,000 distinct CDR3 sequences appear in this sample, about a sixth of them only once. Approximately 12% of the sample belongs to the ten largest clones.

The sequenced sample consisted of PBMCs or a T cell subset sorted from them (not recorded which). This sequence uses TRBV12-3 or TRBV12-4 and TRBJ1-1; matching of 5 bases hints at TRBD1 as the D gene. This TCR was sampled from an adult woman who had mild COVID-19 (a few samples of this study predate the infection). The sample titles of this study are shuffled in the database, so cell type and time point are left out; the donor was told from shared clones. The nucleotide sequence is given as TGTGCCAGCGCCCGGGGGGTGTCCGGATTAGCTTTCTTT. Translated, it reads CASARGVSGLAFF.